This TCR beta chain was profiled in a study of long-term antiretroviral therapy in people with HIV. The authors ran the immunoSEQ assay, v3.0, at survey level. Produced via immunoSEQ multiplex PCR; TCRdb's table is partial and in-frame only. The data show about 15,000 clones, about 88% seen once. This CDR3 contains 15 residues. The V segment lost 6 bases and the J segment 9 bases; nucleotides outside the gene matches: 13. Germline values: CDR1 MDHEN, CDR2 SYDVKM. General study results and limits: Blood specimens, gathered between about 2004 and 2017, were possibly obtained under older ART regimens.

Concerning this clone itself: What it binds is unknown.

The TCR sequence derives from a man aged 45-60 years with HIV. J is TRBJ2-2 and V is TRBV28, with 7 nucleotides matching TRBD1. The sample consisted of unsorted PBMCs, taken 6.9 years after starting antiretroviral therapy. The CDR3 loop is CASRIRQGYSRELFF. In DNA, the CDR3 is TGTGCCAGCAGAATACGACAGGGTTACTCCCGGGAGCTGTTTTTT.